This T cell receptor (beta chain) originates from a study of cytomegalovirus exposure and HLA in healthy donors. V lost 0 bases, J lost 13 bases, and 9 bases lay in between. Germline V lookup: CDR1 SGHTA, CDR2 FQGTGA. The CDR3 spans 11 residues. Primers for the PCR totalled 60 Vbeta and 13 Jbeta. Sequencing was performed with immunoSEQ multiplex PCR; in TCRdb, only in-frame clones are kept and a portion is missing. This sample has about 130,000 clones; around 80% occur once, and the top ten carry around 2.5%. Specimen: PBMCs. The chain employs TRBV7-3 and TRBJ1-2, with D tentatively TRBD1 (5 bases). The sequence derives from a boy aged 2 to 9 in good health and CMV-seronegative. For the CDR3, the DNA is TGTGCCAGCAGCTTAACGGGGCCTCTCACCTTC. It translates to CASSLTGPLTF.